This T cell receptor beta chain comes out of a study of shared clonotypes between healthy human individuals. The study, taken as a whole, reports: Though the depth was large, rarefaction showed that sorted-subset sequencing was incomplete. Four donors shared 4.5% to 6.5% of their naive CD4 clonotypes.

This clone appeared a few times. What it binds is unknown. It may be a read error: a sequence one base away is much more abundant. The CDR3 is 13 amino acids. Germline V CDR1 and CDR2: SGHNT, YENEEA. The ends were cut back, 5 bases at V and 0 bases at J, with 7 bases in the middle. Profiling relied on immunoSEQ multiplex PCR, and the TCRdb table lists in-frame clones only, not all of them. The table has hundreds of thousands of clones, under 80% seen once. The clonotype originates from a woman aged 30 to 39 in good health. The sequenced sample consisted of memory CD4+ T cells sorted from blood. Described subset: CD45RA-negative fraction. The chain couples TRBV11-3 to TRBJ1-1; D is uncertain. The CDR3 nucleotides read TGTGCCAGCAGCCCCTACTTGAACACTGAAGCTTTCTTT. It encodes CASSPYLNTEAFF. Full variable domain (rest looked up from reference TRBV11-3 and TRBJ1-1): EAGVVQSPRYKIIEKKQPVAFWCNPISGHNTLYWYLQNLGQGPELLIRYENEEAVDDSQLPKDRFSAERLKGVDSTLKIQPAELGDSAVYLCASSPYLNTEAFFGQGTRLTVV.